This T cell receptor (beta chain) was obtained from a study of T cell changes during pregnancy in multiple sclerosis. Libraries were prepared by immunoSEQ multiplex PCR; TCRdb keeps only in-frame clonotypes and omits some of them. The sample has some 97,000 clones, more than 90% seen once. The receptor's source is a female donor with multiple sclerosis, enrolled in a pregnancy study. The sequenced sample was peripheral blood, obtained in the second trimester of pregnancy.

In nucleotides, the CDR3 is TGTGCCAGCAGTGAAGTGGTGGGACTTGGTCTTAGCAATCAGCCCCAGCATTTT. Protein: CASSEVVGLGLSNQPQHF. The gene calls are TRBV6-1 and TRBJ1-5, with a possible D match to TRBD1 (5 bases). The V end was cut by 1 base, the J end by 0 bases, with 16 bases between. The CDR3 extends over 18 amino acids. Germline loops: CDR1 MNHNS, CDR2 SASEGT.